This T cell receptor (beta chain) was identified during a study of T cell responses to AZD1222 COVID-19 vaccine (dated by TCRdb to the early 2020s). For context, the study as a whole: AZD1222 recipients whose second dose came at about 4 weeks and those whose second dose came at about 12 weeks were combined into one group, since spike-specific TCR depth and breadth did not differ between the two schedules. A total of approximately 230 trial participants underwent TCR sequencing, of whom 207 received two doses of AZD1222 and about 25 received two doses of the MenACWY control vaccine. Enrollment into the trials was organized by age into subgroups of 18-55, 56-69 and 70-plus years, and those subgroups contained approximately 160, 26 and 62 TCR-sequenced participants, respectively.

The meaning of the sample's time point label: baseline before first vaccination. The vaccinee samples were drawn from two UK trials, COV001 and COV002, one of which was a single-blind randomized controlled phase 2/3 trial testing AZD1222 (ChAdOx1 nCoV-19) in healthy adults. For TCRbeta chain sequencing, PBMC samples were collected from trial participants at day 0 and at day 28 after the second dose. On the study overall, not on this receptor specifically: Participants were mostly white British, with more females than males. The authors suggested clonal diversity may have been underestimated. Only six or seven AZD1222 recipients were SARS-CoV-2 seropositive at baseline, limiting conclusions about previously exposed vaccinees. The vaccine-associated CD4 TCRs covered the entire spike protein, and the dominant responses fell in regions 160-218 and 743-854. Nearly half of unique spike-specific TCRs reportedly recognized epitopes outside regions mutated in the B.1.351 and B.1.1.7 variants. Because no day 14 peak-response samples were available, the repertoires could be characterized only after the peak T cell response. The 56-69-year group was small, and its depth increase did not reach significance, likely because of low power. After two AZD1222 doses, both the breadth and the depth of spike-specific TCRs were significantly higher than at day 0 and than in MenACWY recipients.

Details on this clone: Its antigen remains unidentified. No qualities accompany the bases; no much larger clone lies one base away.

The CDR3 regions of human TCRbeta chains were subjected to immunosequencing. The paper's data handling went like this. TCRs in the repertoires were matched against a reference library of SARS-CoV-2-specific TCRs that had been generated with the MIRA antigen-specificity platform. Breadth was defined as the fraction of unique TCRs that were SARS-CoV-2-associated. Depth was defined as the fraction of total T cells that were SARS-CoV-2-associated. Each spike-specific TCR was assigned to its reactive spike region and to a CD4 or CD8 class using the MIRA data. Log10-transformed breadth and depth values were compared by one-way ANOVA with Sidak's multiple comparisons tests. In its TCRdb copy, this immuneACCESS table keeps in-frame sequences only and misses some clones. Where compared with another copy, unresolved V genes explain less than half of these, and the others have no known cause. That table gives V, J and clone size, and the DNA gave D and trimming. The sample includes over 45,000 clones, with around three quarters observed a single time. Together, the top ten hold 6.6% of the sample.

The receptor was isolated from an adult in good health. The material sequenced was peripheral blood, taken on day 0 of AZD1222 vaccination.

The nucleotides read TGTGCCAGCAGCTTGCAGGGCCGGGGAAATACCTACGAGCAGTACTTC. Translated, it gives CASSLQGRGNTYEQYF. This sequence uses TRBV5-4 and TRBJ2-7, with the D segment possibly TRBD1 or TRBD2, each aligning over 5 bases. The junction carries 16 bases between V and J, which are trimmed by 1 base and 2 bases respectively. The CDR3 covers 16 residues, taking in both the cysteine and the phenylalanine. The kept DNA is CDR3 alone, 48 bases in frame from the first base. Per the germline V gene (reference sequence), SGHNT is the CDR1 and YYREEE is the CDR2.